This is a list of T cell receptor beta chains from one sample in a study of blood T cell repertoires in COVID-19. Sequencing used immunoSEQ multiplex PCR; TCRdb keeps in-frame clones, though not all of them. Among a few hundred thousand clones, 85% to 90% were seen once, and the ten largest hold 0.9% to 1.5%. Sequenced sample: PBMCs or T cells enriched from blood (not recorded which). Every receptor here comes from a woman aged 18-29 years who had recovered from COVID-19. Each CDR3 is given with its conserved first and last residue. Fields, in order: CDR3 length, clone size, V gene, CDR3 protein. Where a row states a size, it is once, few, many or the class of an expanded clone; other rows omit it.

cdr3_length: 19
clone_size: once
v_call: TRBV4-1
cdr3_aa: CASSQRLPGQGMRTGELFF

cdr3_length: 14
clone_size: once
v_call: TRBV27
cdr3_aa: CASSEPYSNQPQHF

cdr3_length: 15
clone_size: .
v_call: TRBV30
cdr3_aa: CAWTLDSSYANEQFF

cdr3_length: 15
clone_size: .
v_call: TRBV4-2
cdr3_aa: CASSRRTSGGYEQYF

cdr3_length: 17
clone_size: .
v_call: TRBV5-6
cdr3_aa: CASSLGQGLESTDTQYF

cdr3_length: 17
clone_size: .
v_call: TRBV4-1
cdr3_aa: CASSQEEKRQSRTEAFF

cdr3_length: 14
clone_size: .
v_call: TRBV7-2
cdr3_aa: CASSLVARGGTQYF

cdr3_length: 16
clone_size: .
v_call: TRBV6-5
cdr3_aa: CASSYPRTGRETEAFF

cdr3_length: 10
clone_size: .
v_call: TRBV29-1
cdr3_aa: CSVDELGYTF

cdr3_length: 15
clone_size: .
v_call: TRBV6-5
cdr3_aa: CASRGGVNLNTEAFF

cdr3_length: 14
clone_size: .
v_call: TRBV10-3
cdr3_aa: CAISESQGAYGYTF

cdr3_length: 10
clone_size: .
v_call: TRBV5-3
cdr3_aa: CARSHDGYTF

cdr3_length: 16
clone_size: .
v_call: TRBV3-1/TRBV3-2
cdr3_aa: CASSPVSSGLNTEAFF

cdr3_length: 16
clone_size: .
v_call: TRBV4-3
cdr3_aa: CASSQVLAGAYNEQFF

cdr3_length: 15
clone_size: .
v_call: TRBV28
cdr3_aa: CASSPGGVSGNTIYF

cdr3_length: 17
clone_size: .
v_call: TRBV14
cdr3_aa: CASSHPRFAGATNEQFF

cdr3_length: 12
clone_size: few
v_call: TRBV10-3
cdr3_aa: CAISTGDYGYTF

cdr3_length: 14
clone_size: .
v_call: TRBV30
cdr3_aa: CAWSGSGTLYGYTF

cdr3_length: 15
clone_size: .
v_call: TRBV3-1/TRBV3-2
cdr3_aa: CASGTPLVTNEKLFF

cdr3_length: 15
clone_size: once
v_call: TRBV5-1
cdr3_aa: CASSVQGDRNSPLHF

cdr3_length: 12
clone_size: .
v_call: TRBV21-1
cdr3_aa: CARTGPDYGYTF

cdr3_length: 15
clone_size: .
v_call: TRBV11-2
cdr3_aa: CASSLAGNLRYEQYF

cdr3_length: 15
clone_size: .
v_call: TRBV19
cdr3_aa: CASSIVGGLGETQYF